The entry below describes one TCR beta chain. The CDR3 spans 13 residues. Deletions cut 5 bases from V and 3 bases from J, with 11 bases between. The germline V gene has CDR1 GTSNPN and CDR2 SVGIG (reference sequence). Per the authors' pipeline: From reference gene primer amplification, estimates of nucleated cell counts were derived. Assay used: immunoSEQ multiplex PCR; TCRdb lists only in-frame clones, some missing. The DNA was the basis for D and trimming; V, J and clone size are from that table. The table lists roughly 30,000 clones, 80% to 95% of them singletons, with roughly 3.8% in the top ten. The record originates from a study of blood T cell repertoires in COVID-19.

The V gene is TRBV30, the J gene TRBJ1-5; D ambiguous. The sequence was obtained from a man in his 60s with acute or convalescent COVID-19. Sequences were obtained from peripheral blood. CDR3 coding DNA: TGTGCCTGGTCAAGAGGTATCAATCAGCCCCAGCATTTT. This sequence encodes CAWSRGINQPQHF.